This entry is about one T cell receptor beta chain. Measured with immunoSEQ multiplex PCR; TCRdb has only the in-frame clones, and not every one. The repertoire holds around 100,000 clones, with 90% to 95% as singletons. This record belongs to a study of OX40 agonist ivuxolimab in advanced cancers. V gave up 0 bases and J gave up 7 bases, with 14 bases separating them. The CDR3 is 15 amino acids. Germline V gives CDR1 LNHNV, CDR2 YYDKDF (reference sequence). The sequence was collected from an adult with an advanced solid tumor such as melanoma, head and neck, liver or kidney cancer. The chain joins TRBV15 to TRBJ2-3; D is possibly TRBD2 (6 bases). Sequencing used CD4+ or CD8+ T cells sorted from blood, obtained in a trial of the OX40 agonist ivuxolimab. CDR3 coding DNA: TGTGCCACCAGCAGAGAGATAGTCGGGGGATATACGCAGTATTTT. Amino acid sequence: CATSREIVGGYTQYF.